This is a list of T cell receptor beta chains from one sample in a study of beta chain features in type 1 diabetes. Libraries were prepared by immunoSEQ multiplex PCR; TCRdb keeps only in-frame clonotypes and omits some of them. Of roughly 150,000 clones listed, almost 65% are singletons. Specimen: naive CD4+ T cells from blood. These receptors were taken from a man aged 30 to 39 with type 1 diabetes. The CDR3 runs from the conserved cysteine through the conserved F or W. The D gene is left open where the match is weak. Only part of the rows carry a size: once, few, many, or a class if the clone is expanded.

j_call v_call d_call clone_size cdr3_aa cdr3_nt
TRBJ2-7 TRBV13 . . CASSLRGYEQYF TGTGCCAGCAGCTTACGAGGCTACGAGCAGTACTTC
TRBJ2-4 TRBV30 TRBD2 once CAWTQRGGGNIQYF TGTGCCTGGACCCAGCGGGGGGGCGGGAACATTCAGTACTTC
TRBJ2-5 TRBV6-1 TRBD2 . CASSDGSSGTLGETQYF TGTGCCAGCAGTGATGGGTCTAGCGGGACCCTAGGAGAGACCCAGTACTTC
TRBJ1-5 TRBV30 TRBD1 . CAWNRPGTGDQPQHF TGTGCCTGGAACCGACCGGGGACAGGGGATCAGCCCCAGCATTTT
TRBJ2-3 TRBV29-1 . few CSVMTRSTDTQYF TGCAGCGTCATGACCCGAAGCACAGATACGCAGTATTTT
TRBJ2-3 TRBV10-3 TRBD2 . CAISESSGITDTQYF TGTGCCATCAGTGAGTCGAGCGGGATCACAGATACGCAGTATTTT
TRBJ2-3 TRBV30 . few CAWSVRVGSDTQYF TGTGCCTGGAGTGTACGAGTGGGGTCAGATACGCAGTATTTT
TRBJ2-5 TRBV2 . . CASREIQETQYF TGTGCCAGCAGGGAGATCCAAGAGACCCAGTACTTC
TRBJ2-2 TRBV12-5 . few CAWAYSNTGELFF TGTGCCTGGGCCTATTCGAACACCGGGGAGCTGTTTTTT
TRBJ2-1 TRBV9 TRBD2 . CASSVLAETFNEQFF TGTGCCAGCAGCGTACTAGCGGAGACGTTCAATGAGCAGTTCTTC
TRBJ2-5 TRBV10-2 TRBD1 . CASSVDRGQETQYF TGCGCCAGCAGTGTGGACAGGGGGCAAGAGACCCAGTACTTC
TRBJ1-2 TRBV19 . . CASRQSSNYGYTF TGTGCCAGTCGTCAATCAAGTAACTATGGCTACACCTTC
TRBJ2-5 TRBV30 . . CAWSWRLQETQYF TGTGCCTGGAGTTGGAGATTACAAGAGACCCAGTACTTC
TRBJ2-5 TRBV5-4 . few CASSLVFGGETQYF TGTGCCAGCAGCTTGGTATTCGGTGGGGAGACCCAGTACTTC
TRBJ2-7 TRBV30 . few CAWSSPTRSGYEQYF TGTGCCTGGAGTTCCCCCACCCGGTCGGGATACGAGCAGTACTTC
TRBJ2-5 TRBV29-1 . . CSVESQETQYF TGCAGCGTGGAGTCTCAAGAGACCCAGTACTTC
TRBJ1-1 TRBV7-9 . . CASSLIATEAFF TGTGCCAGCAGCTTAATTGCCACTGAAGCTTTCTTT
TRBJ2-5 TRBV5-4 . . CASSPETGASQETQYF TGTGCCAGCAGCCCGGAGACGGGGGCCTCCCAAGAGACCCAGTACTTC
TRBJ2-5 TRBV29-1 . . CSGVYETQYF TGCAGCGGTGTTTACGAGACCCAGTACTTC
TRBJ2-5 TRBV10-3 . . CAISVTGQETQYF TGTGCCATCAGTGTAACAGGTCAAGAGACCCAGTACTTC
TRBJ1-1 TRBV9 TRBD1 . CASSLGQAITEAFF TGTGCCAGCAGCCTGGGACAGGCAATCACTGAAGCTTTCTTT
TRBJ2-5 TRBV9 TRBD2 . CASSTRTSGQETQYF TGTGCCAGCAGCACGCGGACTAGCGGCCAAGAGACCCAGTACTTC
TRBJ2-3 TRBV7-2 TRBD1 . CASSLPRDRSTDTQYF TGTGCCAGCAGCTTGCCTAGGGACAGAAGCACAGATACGCAGTATTTT
TRBJ1-2 TRBV7-2 TRBD1 . CASSAQTGANYGYTF TGTGCCAGCAGCGCACAGACAGGGGCCAACTATGGCTACACCTTC
TRBJ2-7 TRBV7-2 . . CASSLVQPYEQYF TGTGCCAGCAGCTTAGTACAGCCCTACGAGCAGTACTTC
TRBJ2-7 TRBV6-5 . . CASVASSYEQYF TGTGCCAGCGTAGCCAGCTCCTACGAGCAGTACTTC
TRBJ2-1 TRBV7-9 TRBD2 . CASSLPLAGYSEQFF TGTGCCAGCAGCTTGCCACTAGCGGGGTATTCTGAGCAGTTCTTC
TRBJ2-2 TRBV7-7 TRBD1 . CASSPSTGHTGELFF TGTGCCAGCAGCCCATCGACAGGGCACACCGGGGAGCTGTTTTTT
TRBJ2-6 TRBV4-3 . . CASSQDTGVSAISGANVLTF TGCGCCAGCAGCCAAGATACTGGGGTGTCCGCGATCTCTGGGGCCAACGTCCTGACTTTC
TRBJ2-1 TRBV5-1 . . CASSLVIGDEQFF TGCGCCAGCAGCTTGGTGATAGGGGATGAGCAGTTCTTC
TRBJ2-7 TRBV25-1 TRBD1 few CASSDGQAKTYEQYF TGTGCCAGCAGTGACGGACAGGCGAAAACCTACGAGCAGTACTTC
TRBJ1-5 TRBV21-1 . . CARLGHPDQPQHF TGTGCCCGCCTGGGGCACCCCGATCAGCCCCAGCATTTT
TRBJ2-7 TRBV29-1 . few CSVGGRNEQYF TGCAGCGTTGGGGGTCGGAACGAGCAGTACTTC
TRBJ2-5 TRBV30 TRBD1 . CAWSADRGETQYF TGTGCCTGGAGTGCGGACAGGGGAGAGACCCAGTACTTC
TRBJ2-3 TRBV6-5 TRBD1 . CASSPGTGVDTQYF TGTGCCAGCAGTCCCGGGACAGGGGTGGATACGCAGTATTTT
TRBJ2-5 TRBV20-1 . . CSASPGTQYF TGCAGTGCTAGCCCGGGGACCCAGTACTTC
TRBJ2-1 TRBV29-1 TRBD1 . CSVELDRRYNEQFF TGCAGCGTTGAACTGGACAGGCGGTACAATGAGCAGTTCTTC
TRBJ2-5 TRBV29-1 . . CSVSGGARETQYF TGCAGCGTCTCTGGTGGGGCTCGGGAGACCCAGTACTTC
TRBJ2-5 TRBV6-5 . . CASSPGLASSQYF TGTGCCAGCAGCCCCGGGCTGGCGTCGTCCCAGTACTTC
TRBJ1-4 TRBV4-3 . . CASRGGNGEKLFF TGCGCCAGCAGGGGAGGGAACGGTGAAAAACTGTTTTTT
TRBJ2-2 TRBV4-3 . few CASSQAGTGELFF TGCGCCAGCAGCCAGGCGGGAACCGGGGAGCTGTTTTTT
TRBJ1-6 TRBV30 TRBD1 . CAWSAGQGFSSPLHF TGTGCCTGGAGTGCCGGACAGGGGTTCAGTTCACCCCTCCACTTT
TRBJ2-5 TRBV4-3 TRBD2 few CASSQGPGTSVETQYF TGCGCCAGCAGCCAAGGGCCCGGGACTAGTGTGGAGACCCAGTACTTC
TRBJ2-2 TRBV9 TRBD1 . CASSPRTGFGGELFF TGTGCCAGCAGCCCCCGGACAGGGTTCGGCGGGGAGCTGTTTTTT
TRBJ1-1 TRBV28 . . CASSSAFEAFF TGTGCCAGCAGTTCGGCCTTCGAAGCTTTCTTT
TRBJ2-3 TRBV30 TRBD2 . CAWSPGREADTQYF TGTGCCTGGAGTCCGGGACGGGAGGCAGATACGCAGTATTTT
TRBJ2-7 TRBV25-1 . . CASSEYNGRPFGEQYF TGTGCCAGCAGTGAATATAATGGGCGGCCTTTTGGGGAGCAGTACTTC
TRBJ1-1 TRBV29-1 . few CSVGAGDTEAFF TGCAGCGTTGGAGCAGGGGACACTGAAGCTTTCTTT
TRBJ1-1 TRBV23-1 TRBD1 . CASSQWAPPGQGVLNKNTEAFF TGCGCCAGCAGTCAATGGGCCCCCCCGGGACAGGGCGTACTGAATAAGAACACTGAAGCTTTCTTT
TRBJ2-3 TRBV29-1 . . CSVGYAAEPITQYF TGCAGCGTTGGCTACGCAGCTGAGCCAATAACGCAGTATTTT
TRBJ2-3 TRBV7-9 TRBD1 . CASSWGQGMETQYF TGTGCCAGCAGCTGGGGACAGGGGATGGAAACGCAGTATTTT
TRBJ2-1 TRBV7-8 . few CASSLATGSAYNEQFF TGTGCCAGCAGCTTAGCTACAGGGTCCGCCTACAATGAGCAGTTCTTC